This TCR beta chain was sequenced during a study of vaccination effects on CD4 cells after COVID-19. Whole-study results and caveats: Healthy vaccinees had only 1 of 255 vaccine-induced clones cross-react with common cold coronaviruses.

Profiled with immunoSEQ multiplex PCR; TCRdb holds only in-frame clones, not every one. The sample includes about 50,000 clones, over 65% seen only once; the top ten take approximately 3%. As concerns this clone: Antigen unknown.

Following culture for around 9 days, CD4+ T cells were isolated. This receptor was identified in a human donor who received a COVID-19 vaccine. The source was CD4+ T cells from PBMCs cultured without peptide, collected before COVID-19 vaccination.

The CDR3 region has the DNA TGTGCCAGTAGTATGGGGGGCTACACAGATACGCAGTATTTT. Its protein product is CASSMGGYTDTQYF. The rearrangement links TRBV19 to TRBJ2-3; the D gene could be TRBD1 or TRBD2 (6 bases each). This CDR3 is 14 amino acids long. CDR1 and CDR2 (germline): LNHDA, SQIVND (reference sequence). Trimming took off 3 bases at V and 2 bases at J, with 9 bases between the two ends.